The present T cell receptor beta chain was sequenced within a study of shared clonotypes between healthy human individuals. Study information: Three plates each covered CD4 naive and memory; CD8 naive two, CD8 memory one. Overall study findings and caveats: For naive CD4 cells, 4% to 5% of clonotypes were shared across a handful of donors.

This clone is a singleton in its sample. The antigen is undetermined. Clones were read by immunoSEQ multiplex PCR, and TCRdb kept only the in-frame ones, dropping some. The top ten hold under 11% of the sample, which has 150,000 to 200,000 clones, 66% seen once. Material: memory CD4+ T cells sorted from blood. Subset described: CD45RA-negative fraction. The clonotype comes from a man under 40 in good health.

In DNA form, the CDR3 reads TGTGCCAGCAGCCTCCTGCAGGGGGCGGACACCGGGGAGCTGTTTTTT. Amino acid sequence: CASSLLQGADTGELFF. The chain uses TRBV9 and TRBJ2-2; the match to TRBD1 covers 8 bases. The V and J ends lost 4 bases and 3 bases, in that order; junction bases with no gene match: 8. The CDR3 totals 16 residues. Germline CDR1 is SGDLS and CDR2 is YYNGEE.